The entry below describes one T cell receptor (beta chain). Its antigen is as yet unknown. Each CDR3 protein is one row after TCRdb ran MiXCR on the reads. The table has 400,000 to 600,000 distinct CDR3 sequences, about 44% seen once. This CDR3 region has 15 residues. Trimming removed 10 bases at V and 7 bases at J, with 23 bases between. The source of the sample is a study of T cell repertoires in cytomegalovirus infection. Study as a whole: CMV epitopes that were recently identified and HLA-C-restricted were used alongside well-studied HLA-B-restricted ones. Public TCR beta signatures were indicative of both CMV infection and a matching HLA type.

This TCR derives from a human donor in good health (CMV status not recorded). Some clones in this sample may be carry-over from other donors' samples. This chain uses TRBV12-3 or TRBV12-4 with TRBJ1-3; no definite D call. Sequenced material: cultured PBMCs, taken from culture after CMV antigen stimulation. DNA of the CDR3: TGTGCCACCCACGGCCCGGGCAACAGCGGGAACACCATATATTTT. Its translation: CATHGPGNSGNTIYF.